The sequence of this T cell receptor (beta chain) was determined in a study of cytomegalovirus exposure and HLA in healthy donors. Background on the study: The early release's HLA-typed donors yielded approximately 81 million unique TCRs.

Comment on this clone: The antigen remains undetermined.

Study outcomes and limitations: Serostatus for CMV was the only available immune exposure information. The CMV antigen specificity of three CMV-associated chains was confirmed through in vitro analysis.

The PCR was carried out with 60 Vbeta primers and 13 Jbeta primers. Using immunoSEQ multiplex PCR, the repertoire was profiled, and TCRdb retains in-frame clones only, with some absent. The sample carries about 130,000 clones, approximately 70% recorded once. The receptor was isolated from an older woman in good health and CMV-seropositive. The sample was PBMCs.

The CDR3 protein is CASSLAKGSGGPSSYNEQFF. The CDR3 DNA is TGTGCCAGCAGCTTAGCGAAGGGTAGCGGGGGCCCGAGCTCCTACAATGAGCAGTTCTTC. The V call is TRBV7-8, the J call TRBJ2-1; TRBD2 agrees at 9 bases. J was trimmed by 0 bases and V by 0 bases; bases with no gene match: 12. The CDR3 loop spans 20 amino acids. Germline values: CDR1 SGHVS, CDR2 FQNEAQ.